The 8 T cell receptor beta chains below all came from one sample that was sequenced in a study of shared clonotypes between healthy human individuals. Clones were read by immunoSEQ multiplex PCR, and TCRdb kept only the in-frame ones, dropping some. The table shows about 730,000 clones, with 72% occurring only once. The sequencing input was memory CD4+ T cells sorted from blood. The subset here: CD45RA-negative fraction. The receptor set was obtained from a woman aged 25 to 39 in good health.

This sequence joins TRBV5-4 and TRBJ2-3; TRBD2 aligns across 15 bases. The CDR3 extends over 17 amino acids. From germline, CDR1 is SGHNT and CDR2 YYREEE (reference sequence). V gave up 4 bases and J gave up 4 bases; unmatched junction bases: 7. CDR3 sequence: CASSPGLAGGRADTQYF. For the CDR3, the DNA is TGTGCCAGCAGCCCCGGACTAGCGGGAGGGAGGGCAGATACGCAGTATTTT.

The V gene is TRBV12-5, the J gene TRBJ1-2; D ambiguous. The ends were cut back, 6 bases at V and 3 bases at J, with 17 bases in the middle. The CDR3 consists of 15 residues. CDR1 is LGHNT, CDR2 FRNRAP, per germline. CDR3 residues: CASGLSHGLDYGYTF. CDR3 bases: TGTGCTAGTGGCCTGAGCCACGGGCTCGACTATGGCTACACCTTC.

The chain recombines TRBV5-6 with TRBJ2-7, with TRBD2 identical over 12 bases. Germline-derived CDR1 and CDR2 are SGHDT and YYEEEE. Trimming cost V 4 bases and J 5 bases; bases outside gene matches: 4. The CDR3 extends over 14 amino acids. The CDR3 loop reads CASSRTSGKNEQYF. The CDR3 bases are TGTGCCAGCAGCCGGACTAGCGGGAAGAACGAGCAGTACTTC. The full variable domain, in which reference TRBV5-6 and TRBJ2-7 provide the parts outside the CDR3, is DAGVTQSPTHLIKTRGQQVTLRCSPKSGHDTVSWYQQALGQGPQFIFQYYEEEERQRGNFPDRFSGHQFPNYSSELNVNALLLGDSALYLCASSRTSGKNEQYFGPGTRLTVT.

This clone showed up just a few times. CDR3 residues: CASTPIAGGRYEQYF. CDR3 coding DNA: TGTGCCAGCACCCCAATAGCGGGAGGGCGCTACGAGCAGTACTTC. This rearrangement joins TRBV28 to TRBJ2-7, with 11 bases matching TRBD2. V shed 7 bases and J 3 bases; nucleotides not matched to a gene: 8. CDR1 and CDR2 (germline): MDHEN, SYDVKM. The CDR3 has 15 amino acids.

V and J are TRBV4-2 and TRBJ1-1; TRBD1 aligns across 7 bases. Germline trimming cut 5 bases from V and 10 bases from J; bases unmatched to any gene: 13. Germline V gives CDR1 LGHNA, CDR2 YNFKEQ. This CDR3 has 14 residues. The CDR3 is CASSTAGGSLIAFF. The CDR3 DNA reads TGTGCCAGCAGCACCGCAGGGGGATCTCTGATAGCTTTCTTT.

V and J are TRBV27 and TRBJ1-5, with D possibly TRBD1 on 5 matching bases. There are 15 residues in the CDR3. V was cut by 3 bases and J by 2 bases, with 11 bases left in between. CDR1 MNHEY and CDR2 SMNVEV come from the germline V gene (reference sequence). CDR3: CASSFNRMGNQPQHF. In DNA, the CDR3 is TGTGCCAGCAGTTTCAACAGGATGGGCAATCAGCCCCAGCATTTT.

This clone was found a few times. The rearrangement uses TRBV7-9 and TRBJ2-2; tentatively, D is TRBD1 (5 bases). The CDR3 loop spans 13 amino acids. Trimming removed 2 bases at V and 7 bases at J, with 8 bases between. Per germline, CDR1 SEHNR and CDR2 FQNEAQ (reference sequence). Written as DNA, the CDR3 is TGTGCCAGCAGCTTACTAGGGGTCGGGGAGCTGTTTTTT. This codes for CASSLLGVGELFF.

This clone showed up many times. The identical CDR3 is also encoded by other nucleotide sequences in the sample. The V call is TRBV7-3, the J call TRBJ2-3, with 7 bases fitting TRBD2. V shed 5 bases, J shed 6 bases, and the junction held 5 bases outside the gene matches. The CDR3 loop spans 13 amino acids. Germline loops: CDR1 SGHTA, CDR2 FQGTGA. CDR3 amino acids: CASSPGRADTQYF. CDR3 DNA: TGTGCCAGCAGCCCAGGGAGGGCTGATACGCAGTATTTT.